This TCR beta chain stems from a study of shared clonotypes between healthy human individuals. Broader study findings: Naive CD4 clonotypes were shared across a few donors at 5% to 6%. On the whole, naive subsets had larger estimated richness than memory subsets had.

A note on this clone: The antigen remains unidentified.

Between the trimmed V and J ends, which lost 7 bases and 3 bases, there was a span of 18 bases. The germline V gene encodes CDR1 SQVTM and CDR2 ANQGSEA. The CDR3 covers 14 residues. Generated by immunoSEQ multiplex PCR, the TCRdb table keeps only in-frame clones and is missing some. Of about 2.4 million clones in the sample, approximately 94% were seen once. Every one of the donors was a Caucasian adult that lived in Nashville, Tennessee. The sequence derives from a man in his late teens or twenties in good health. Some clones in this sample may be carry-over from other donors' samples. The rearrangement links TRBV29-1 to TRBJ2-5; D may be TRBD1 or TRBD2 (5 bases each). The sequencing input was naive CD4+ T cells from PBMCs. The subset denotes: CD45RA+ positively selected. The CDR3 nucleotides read TGCAGCGGCGCAGGGACCGGAAGAGAAGAGACCCAGTACTTC. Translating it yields CSGAGTGREETQYF.